This TCR beta chain was profiled in a study of shared clonotypes between healthy human individuals. Donors were healthy HIV-negative adults without recent acute infections or vaccinations. Data came from immunoSEQ multiplex PCR; TCRdb stores just in-frame clones and leaves some out. Of 2 million to 2.5 million clones listed, roughly 90% were seen once; the top ten hold around 0.35%. Germline-derived CDR1 and CDR2 are MGHRA and YSYEKL. V lost 2 bases and J 7 bases, leaving 15 bases between the germline ends. There are 15 residues in the CDR3. This TCR was recovered from a young man in good health. Some clones in this sample may be carry-over from other donors' samples. The chain recombines TRBV4-1 with TRBJ2-1, with D tentatively TRBD1 or TRBD2 (5 bases each). Sequenced sample: naive CD4+ T cells from PBMCs. Subset described: CD45RA+ positively selected. The CDR3 is CASSQLGLRRNEQFF. CDR3 in DNA: TGCGCCAGCAGCCAATTGGGGCTGCGGAGGAATGAGCAGTTCTTC.